These 20 T cell receptor beta chains share one sample of origin, sequenced in a study of T-cell memory formation after mild COVID-19. TCRdb redid the calling of the 5' RACE reads with MiXCR, one entry per CDR3 protein. This repertoire shows 550,000 to 600,000 distinct CDR3 sequences, about 18% found once; its top ten account for approximately 8.1%. Sequencing was performed on PBMCs or a T cell subset sorted from them (not recorded which). The origin of the receptors is an adult woman who had mild COVID-19 (a few samples of this study predate the infection). Cell type and time point are not known.

A few counts support this clonotype. V usage is TRBV6-6 and J usage is TRBJ2-7; 8 positions agree with TRBD2. This CDR3 is 14 amino acids long. J gave up 3 bases and V 3 bases, and 4 bases lay outside the gene matches. The germline V gene has CDR1 MNHNY and CDR2 SVGAGI (reference sequence). The CDR3 sequence: CASSYSGESYEQYF. As DNA, the CDR3 is TGTGCCAGCAGTTATAGCGGGGAGAGCTACGAGCAGTACTTC.

This clonotype was detected only a few times. The chain employs TRBV29-1 and TRBJ1-3; possibly TRBD1 for D (5 bases). CDR1 is SQVTM, CDR2 ANQGSEA, per germline. This CDR3 spans 13 amino acids. Trimming removed 4 bases from V and 0 bases from J, with 7 bases in between. In DNA form, the CDR3 reads TGCAGCGTTGGGGGGTTCTCTGGAAACACCATATATTTT. This encodes CSVGGFSGNTIYF.

The J gene is TRBJ2-1, the V gene TRBV7-9, with TRBD2 as a possible D gene (5 bases). Germline assignment: CDR1 SEHNR and CDR2 FQNEAQ (reference sequence). The CDR3 contains 13 residues. The V end was cut by 1 base, the J end by 9 bases, with 10 bases between. The CDR3 sequence: CASSLGLRGEQFF. CDR3 coding DNA: TGTGCCAGCAGCTTAGGACTTCGGGGTGAGCAGTTCTTC.

The table lists this clonotype with a few counts. This chain connects TRBV7-9 to TRBJ1-2; 10 bases match TRBD1. Germline V CDR1 and CDR2: SEHNR, FQNEAQ (reference sequence). The ends lost 5 bases at V and 0 bases at J; junction bases unmatched: 3. CDR3 size: 15 residues. CDR3 loop: CASSHGTGANYGYTF. CDR3 in DNA: TGTGCCAGCAGCCACGGGACAGGGGCTAACTATGGCTACACCTTC.

This clonotype came up a few times. The chain carries TRBV7-8 and TRBJ2-4; no reliable D call. The V end lost 5 bases, the J end lost 0 bases, and 5 bases lay between the germline ends. This CDR3 is 13 amino acids long. The germline gives CDR1 SGHVS, CDR2 FQNEAQ. Here the CDR3 reads CASSGLAKNIQYF. DNA of the CDR3: TGTGCCAGCAGCGGGCTAGCCAAAAACATTCAGTACTTC.

J is TRBJ1-2 and V is TRBV28; D perhaps matches TRBD1 (5 bases). Germline V gives CDR1 MDHEN, CDR2 SYDVKM. The V end was cut by 3 bases, the J end by 4 bases, with 18 bases between. The CDR3 has 16 amino acids. CDR3 protein: CASSLRGTGPFYGYTF. The CDR3 region has the DNA TGTGCCAGCAGTTTGCGGGGGACGGGGCCGTTCTATGGCTACACCTTC.

The CDR3 sequence is CASSPGDGGDTEAFF. CDR3 nucleotide sequence: TGTGCCAGCAGTCCGGGGGACGGAGGTGACACTGAAGCTTTCTTT. This chain connects TRBV12-3 or TRBV12-4 to TRBJ1-1, with D possibly TRBD1 on 5 matching bases. V was shortened by 5 bases and J by 3 bases, with 16 bases between the two germline ends. This CDR3 region has 15 residues.

This chain uses TRBV12-3 or TRBV12-4 with TRBJ2-5; 11 bases fit TRBD1. Trimming cost V 6 bases and J 4 bases; bases outside gene matches: 4. This CDR3 comprises 14 residues. CDR3 DNA: TGTGCCAGCAGAACCGGGACAGGGGGAGAGACCCAGTACTTC. It encodes CASRTGTGGETQYF.

The V gene is TRBV3-1, the J gene TRBJ1-2; TRBD1 might be the D (6 bases). The CDR3 contains 16 residues. V was shortened by 0 bases and J by 2 bases, with 13 bases between the two germline ends. Germline lookup yields CDR1 LGHDT and CDR2 YNNKEL (reference sequence). The CDR3 sequence is CASSQEVITGNYGYTF. In nucleotides, the CDR3 is TGTGCCAGCAGCCAAGAAGTTATCACAGGGAACTATGGCTACACCTTC.

The CDR3 region is CASSYASSTYTQYF. In DNA form, the CDR3 reads TGTGCCAGCAGTTACGCTAGTAGTACGTATACGCAGTATTTT. The chain couples TRBV6-5 to TRBJ2-3; no firm D call. CDR3 length: 14 residues. The V gene lost 2 bases and the J gene lost 7 bases, with 13 bases spanning the gap. CDR1 and CDR2 (germline): MNHEY, SVGAGI.

This chain links TRBV20-1 with TRBJ2-7, with a possible D match to TRBD1 (5 bases). Trimming pared 3 bases from V and 3 bases from J, leaving 9 bases between. In germline, CDR1 is DFQATT, CDR2 SNEGSKA (reference sequence). The CDR3 loop spans 12 amino acids. CDR3 nucleotides: TGCAGTGCTAGCGTTAGGGGCTACGAGCAGTACTTC. It codes for CSASVRGYEQYF.

This clonotype occurred a few times. The chain uses TRBV21-1 and TRBJ2-7; the table assigns TRBD1, which was not confirmed against the DNA. TRBV21-1 is termed a pseudogene. The CDR3 is 15 amino acids. The CDR3 nucleotides are TGTGCCAGCAGCAGACGGACAGGGAAAAGGTTCGAGCAGTACTTC. It is translated as CASSRRTGKRFEQYF.

The genes are TRBV24-1 and TRBJ2-1; 9 bases map to TRBD1. Germline CDR1 KGHDR, CDR2 SFDVKD. Losses at the gene ends were 4 bases for V and 5 bases for J; bases not matched to a gene: 17. This CDR3 contains 19 residues. CDR3 nucleotides: TGTGCCACCAGTGACGGGACAGGGCATATGCGGCTAGGCCACAATGAGCAGTTCTTC. It codes for CATSDGTGHMRLGHNEQFF.

Written as DNA, the CDR3 is TGCGCCAGCAGCCCCGAAGCCGGGGTAGAGTTATCGCACGAGCAGTACTTC. Translated, it gives CASSPEAGVELSHEQYF. The genes are TRBV5-1 and TRBJ2-7; TRBD2 is a possible D gene (5 bases). V was cut by 4 bases and J by 5 bases, with 25 bases left in between. Germline V gene data show CDR1 as SGHRS and CDR2 as YFSETQ. This CDR3 comprises 17 residues.

This clonotype was observed a handful of times. The chain uses TRBV6-5 and TRBJ2-7; D possibly uses TRBD1 or TRBD2 (5 bases each). Germline loops: CDR1 MNHEY, CDR2 SVGAGI. CDR3 length: 14 amino acids. The ends were cut back, 6 bases at V and 2 bases at J, with 14 bases in the middle. Here the CDR3 DNA reads TGTGCCAGCAGCTCCGGGACGGAGGCCTACGAGCAGTACTTC. Translating it yields CASSSGTEAYEQYF.

This clonotype was observed a few times. CDR3 in DNA: TGTGCCAGCAGGTCATACGCCCTACAGGATCCTCATGGCTACACCTTC. Translation: CASRSYALQDPHGYTF. The chain combines TRBV6-2 or TRBV6-3 with TRBJ1-2, with D maybe TRBD1 (5 bases). CDR1 is MNHEY and CDR2 is SVGEGT in the germline V gene. Trimming took off 6 bases at V and 6 bases at J, with 23 bases between the two ends. The CDR3 runs 16 residues.

This clonotype was detected many times. The rearrangement uses TRBV6-1 and TRBJ1-1; no firm D call. Germline CDR1 is MNHNS and CDR2 is SASEGT. Trimming pared 8 bases from V and 1 base from J, leaving 14 bases between. This CDR3 spans 14 amino acids. As DNA, the CDR3 is TGTGCCAGCCGTTCGTGGATCCCGAACACTGAAGCTTTCTTT. Encoded protein: CASRSWIPNTEAFF.

The chain is built from TRBV12-3 or TRBV12-4 and TRBJ1-1; TRBD1 is a possible D gene (6 bases). The CDR3 is 16 residues long. Trimming removed 5 bases at V and 0 bases at J, with 16 bases between. The CDR3 nucleotides are TGTGCCAGCAGTCCAACGGACAGCCCGATGAACACTGAAGCTTTCTTT. Amino acids: CASSPTDSPMNTEAFF.

This clonotype was observed a few times. The chain has TRBV20-1 and TRBJ2-7, with 10 bases fitting TRBD2. Germline loops: CDR1 DFQATT, CDR2 SNEGSKA (reference sequence). This CDR3 is 15 amino acids long. J was trimmed by 4 bases and V by 0 bases; bases with no gene match: 6. The DNA of the CDR3 is TGCAGTGCTAGAGATGTAAGCGGGAGGGGGTACGAGCAGTACTTC. This encodes CSARDVSGRGYEQYF.

V usage is TRBV6-5 and J usage is TRBJ1-1; a weak D match, TRBD1 (6 bases). Trimming left V 7 bases short and J 0 bases short, with 15 bases between. Germline V gives CDR1 MNHEY, CDR2 SVGAGI. CDR3 size: 15 residues. The CDR3 DNA is TGTGCCAGCATTAAACTACAGGGAGTGAACACTGAAGCTTTCTTT. This gives the protein CASIKLQGVNTEAFF.